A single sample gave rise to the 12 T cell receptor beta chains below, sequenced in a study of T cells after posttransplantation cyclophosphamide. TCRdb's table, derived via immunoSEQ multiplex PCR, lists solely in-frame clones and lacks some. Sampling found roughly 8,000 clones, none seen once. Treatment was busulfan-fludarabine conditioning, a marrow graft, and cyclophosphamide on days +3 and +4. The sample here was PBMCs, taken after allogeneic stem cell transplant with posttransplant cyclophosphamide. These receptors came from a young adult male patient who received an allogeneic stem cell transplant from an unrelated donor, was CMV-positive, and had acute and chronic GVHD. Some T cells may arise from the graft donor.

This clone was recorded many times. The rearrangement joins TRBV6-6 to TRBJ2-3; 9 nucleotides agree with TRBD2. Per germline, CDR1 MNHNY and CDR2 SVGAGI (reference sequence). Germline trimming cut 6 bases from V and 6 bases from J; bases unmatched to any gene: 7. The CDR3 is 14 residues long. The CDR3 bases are TGTGCCAGCAGACGGGGACTAGCTGTTGATACGCAGTATTTT. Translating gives CASRRGLAVDTQYF.

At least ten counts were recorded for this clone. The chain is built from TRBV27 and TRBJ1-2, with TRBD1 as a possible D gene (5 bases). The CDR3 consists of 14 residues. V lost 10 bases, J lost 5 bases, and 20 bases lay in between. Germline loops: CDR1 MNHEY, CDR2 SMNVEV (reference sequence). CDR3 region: CATHPRGGLYGYTF. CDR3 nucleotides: TGTGCCACACACCCTCGGGGGGGTCTTTATGGCTACACCTTC.

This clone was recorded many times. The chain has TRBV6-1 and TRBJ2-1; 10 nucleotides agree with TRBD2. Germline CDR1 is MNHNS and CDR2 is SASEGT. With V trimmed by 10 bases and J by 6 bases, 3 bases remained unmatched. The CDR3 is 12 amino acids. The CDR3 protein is CATQRGGNEQFF. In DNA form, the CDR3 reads TGTGCCACCCAGCGGGGGGGCAATGAGCAGTTCTTC.

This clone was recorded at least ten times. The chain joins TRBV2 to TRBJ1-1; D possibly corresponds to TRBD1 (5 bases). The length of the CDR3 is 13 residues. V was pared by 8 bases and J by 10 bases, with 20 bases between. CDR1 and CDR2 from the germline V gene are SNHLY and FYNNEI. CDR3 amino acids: CASPSRRGVGAFF. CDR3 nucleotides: TGTGCCAGCCCCTCCCGCCGGGGGGTTGGAGCTTTCTTT.

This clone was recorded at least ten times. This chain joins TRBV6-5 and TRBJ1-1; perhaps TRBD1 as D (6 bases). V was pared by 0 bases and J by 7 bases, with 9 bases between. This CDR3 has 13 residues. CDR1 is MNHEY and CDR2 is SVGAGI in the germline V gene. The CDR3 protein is CASSYSLGGEAFF. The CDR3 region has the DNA TGTGCCAGCAGTTACTCGCTAGGGGGTGAAGCTTTCTTT.

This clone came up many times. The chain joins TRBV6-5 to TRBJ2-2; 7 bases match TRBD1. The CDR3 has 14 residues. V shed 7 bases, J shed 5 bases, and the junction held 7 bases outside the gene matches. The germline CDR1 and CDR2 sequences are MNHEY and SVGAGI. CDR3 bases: TGTGCCAGCACCAAGACAGGGCAGACCGGGGAGCTGTTTTTT. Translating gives CASTKTGQTGELFF.

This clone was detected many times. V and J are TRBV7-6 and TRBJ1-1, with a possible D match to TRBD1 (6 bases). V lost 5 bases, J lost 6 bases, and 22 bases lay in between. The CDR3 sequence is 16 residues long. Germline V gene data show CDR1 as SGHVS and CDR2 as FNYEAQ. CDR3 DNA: TGTGCCAGCAGCGCGGAAACAGGGAAATCGAAAGCTGAAGCTTTCTTT. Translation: CASSAETGKSKAEAFF.

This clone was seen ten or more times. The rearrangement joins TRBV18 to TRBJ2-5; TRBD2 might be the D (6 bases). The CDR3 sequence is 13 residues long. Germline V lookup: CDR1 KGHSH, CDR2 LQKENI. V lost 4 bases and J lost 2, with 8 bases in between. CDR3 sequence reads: CASSRGIQETQYF. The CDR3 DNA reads TGTGCCAGCTCACGCGGGATTCAAGAGACCCAGTACTTC.

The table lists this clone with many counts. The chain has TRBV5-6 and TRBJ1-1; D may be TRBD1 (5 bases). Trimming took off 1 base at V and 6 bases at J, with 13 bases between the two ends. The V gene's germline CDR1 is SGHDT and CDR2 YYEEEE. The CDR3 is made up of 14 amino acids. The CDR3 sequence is CASSLPPGMAEAFF. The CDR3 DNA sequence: TGTGCCAGCAGCTTGCCGCCAGGGATGGCTGAAGCTTTCTTT.

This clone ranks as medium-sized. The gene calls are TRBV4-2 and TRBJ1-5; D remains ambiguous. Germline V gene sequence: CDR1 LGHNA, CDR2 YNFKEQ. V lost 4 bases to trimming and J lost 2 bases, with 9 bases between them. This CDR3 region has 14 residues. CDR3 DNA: TGTGCCAGCAGCCCACTTTTGGGCAATCAGCCCCAGCATTTT. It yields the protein CASSPLLGNQPQHF.

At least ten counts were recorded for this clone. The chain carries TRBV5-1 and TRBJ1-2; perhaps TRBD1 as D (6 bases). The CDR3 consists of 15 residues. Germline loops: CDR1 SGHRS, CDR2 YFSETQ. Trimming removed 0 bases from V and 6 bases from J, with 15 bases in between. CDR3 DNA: TGCGCCAGCAGCTTGGGGGACAACCTAGCCAATGGCTACACCTTC. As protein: CASSLGDNLANGYTF. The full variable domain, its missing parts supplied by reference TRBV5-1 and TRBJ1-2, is KAGVTQTPRYLIKTRGQQVTLSCSPISGHRSVSWYQQTPGQGLQFLFEYFSETQRNKGNFPGRFSGRQFSNSRSEMNVSTLELGDSALYLCASSLGDNLANGYTFGSGTRLTVV.

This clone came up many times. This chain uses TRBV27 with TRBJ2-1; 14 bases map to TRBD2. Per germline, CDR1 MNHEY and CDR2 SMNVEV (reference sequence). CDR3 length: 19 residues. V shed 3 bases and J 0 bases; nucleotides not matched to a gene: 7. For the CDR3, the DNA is TGTGCCAGCAGTTTCCGGACTAGCGGGGGGCCCCACTCCTACAATGAGCAGTTCTTC. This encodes CASSFRTSGGPHSYNEQFF.